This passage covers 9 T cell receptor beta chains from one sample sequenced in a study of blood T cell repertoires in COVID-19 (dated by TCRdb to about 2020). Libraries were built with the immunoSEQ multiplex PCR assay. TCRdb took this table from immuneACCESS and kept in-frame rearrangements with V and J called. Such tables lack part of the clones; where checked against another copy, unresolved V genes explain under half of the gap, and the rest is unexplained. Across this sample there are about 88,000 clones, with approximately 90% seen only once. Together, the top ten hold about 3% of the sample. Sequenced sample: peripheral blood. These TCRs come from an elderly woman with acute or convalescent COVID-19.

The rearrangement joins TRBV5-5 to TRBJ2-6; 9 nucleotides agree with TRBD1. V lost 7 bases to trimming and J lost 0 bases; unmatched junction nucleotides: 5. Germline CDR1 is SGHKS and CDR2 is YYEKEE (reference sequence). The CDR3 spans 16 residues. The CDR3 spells CASFRTGVSGANVLTF. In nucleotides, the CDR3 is TGTGCCAGCTTTCGGACAGGGGTCTCTGGGGCCAACGTCCTGACTTTC. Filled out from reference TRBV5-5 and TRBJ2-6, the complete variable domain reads DAGVTQSPTHLIKTRGQQVTLRCSPISGHKSVSWYQQVLGQGPQFIFQYYEKEERGRGNFPDRFSARQFPNYSSELNVNALLLGDSALYLCASFRTGVSGANVLTFGAGSRLTVL.

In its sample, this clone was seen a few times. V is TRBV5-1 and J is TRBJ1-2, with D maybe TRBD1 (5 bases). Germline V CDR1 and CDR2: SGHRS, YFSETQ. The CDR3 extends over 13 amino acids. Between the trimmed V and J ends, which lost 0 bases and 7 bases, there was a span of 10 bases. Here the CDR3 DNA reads TGCGCCAGCAGCTTGGCAGGGCCTCCTGGCTACACCTTC. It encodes CASSLAGPPGYTF.

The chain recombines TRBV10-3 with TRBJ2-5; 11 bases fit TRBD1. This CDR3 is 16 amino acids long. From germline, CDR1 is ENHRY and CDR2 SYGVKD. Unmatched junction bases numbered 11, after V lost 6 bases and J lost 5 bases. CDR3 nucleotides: TGTGCCATCAGCCGGGACAGGGGGGAACCTGGGGAGACCCAGTACTTC. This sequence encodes CAISRDRGEPGETQYF.

The CDR3 protein is CASSLPGQGTFSNQPQHF. For the CDR3, the DNA is TGTGCCAGCAGCCTTCCGGGACAGGGGACCTTTAGCAATCAGCCCCAGCATTTT. This chain uses TRBV7-2 with TRBJ1-5, with 10 bases that match TRBD1. Per germline, CDR1 SGHTA and CDR2 FQGNSA. CDR3 length: 18 residues. Trimming at V came to 5 bases and at J to 0 bases, leaving 10 bases not matched to a gene. The whole variable domain, filled in from reference TRBV7-2 and TRBJ1-5, reads GAGVSQSPSNKVTEKGKDVELRCDPISGHTALYWYRQSLGQGLEFLIYFQGNSAPDKSGLPSDRFSAERTGGSVSTLTIQRTQQEDSAVYLCASSLPGQGTFSNQPQHFGDGTRLSIL.

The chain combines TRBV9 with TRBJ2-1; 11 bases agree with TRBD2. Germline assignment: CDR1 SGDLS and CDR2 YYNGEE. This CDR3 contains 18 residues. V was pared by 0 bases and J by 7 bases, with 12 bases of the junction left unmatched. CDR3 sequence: CASSVGGGSGRVGNEQFF. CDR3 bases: TGTGCCAGCAGCGTAGGAGGAGGTAGCGGGAGGGTAGGGAATGAGCAGTTCTTC.

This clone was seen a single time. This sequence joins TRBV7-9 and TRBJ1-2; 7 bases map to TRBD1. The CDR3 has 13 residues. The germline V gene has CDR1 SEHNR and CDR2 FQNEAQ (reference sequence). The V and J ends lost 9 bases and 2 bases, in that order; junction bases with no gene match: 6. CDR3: CASNRDSNYGYTF. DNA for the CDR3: TGTGCCAGTAACCGGGACAGCAACTATGGCTACACCTTC.

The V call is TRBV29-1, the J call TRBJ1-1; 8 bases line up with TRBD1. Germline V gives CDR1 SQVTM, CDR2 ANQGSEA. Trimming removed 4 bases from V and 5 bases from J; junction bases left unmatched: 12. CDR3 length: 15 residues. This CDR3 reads CSVGPLGTGRTEAFF. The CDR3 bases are TGCAGCGTTGGACCTCTGGGGACAGGTCGGACTGAAGCTTTCTTT.

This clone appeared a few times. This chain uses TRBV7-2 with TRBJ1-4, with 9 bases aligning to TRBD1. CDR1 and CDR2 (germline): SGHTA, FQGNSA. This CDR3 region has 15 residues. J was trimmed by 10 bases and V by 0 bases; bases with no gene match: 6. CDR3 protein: CASSLAQGARGKLFF. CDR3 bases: TGTGCCAGCAGCTTAGCACAGGGGGCGAGGGGAAAACTGTTTTTT. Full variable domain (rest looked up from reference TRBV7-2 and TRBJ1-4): GAGVSQSPSNKVTEKGKDVELRCDPISGHTALYWYRQSLGQGLEFLIYFQGNSAPDKSGLPSDRFSAERTGGSVSTLTIQRTQQEDSAVYLCASSLAQGARGKLFFGSGTQLSVL.

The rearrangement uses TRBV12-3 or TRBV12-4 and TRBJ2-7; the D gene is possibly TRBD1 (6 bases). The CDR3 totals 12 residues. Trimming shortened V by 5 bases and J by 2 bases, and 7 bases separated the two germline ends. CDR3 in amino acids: CASSRQAYEQYF. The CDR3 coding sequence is TGTGCCAGCAGTCGACAGGCCTACGAGCAGTACTTC.